The clone carrying this TCR beta chain was found once. The antigen remains undetermined. Produced via immunoSEQ multiplex PCR; TCRdb's table is partial and in-frame only. This repertoire shows approximately 76,000 clones, approximately 91% found once; its top ten account for roughly 13%. These data belong to a study of OX40 agonist ivuxolimab in advanced cancers. At the level of the study: Melanoma, hepatocellular carcinoma, head and neck or renal cell cancer occurred in dose-escalation patients. Mean age 60 years, range about 23 to 85; 82.7% male. Patients with prior anti-PD-1, anti-PD-L1 or anti-CTLA-4 therapy were eligible; about 40% had some. Regarding the study as a whole: At doses 0.1 to 3.0 mg/kg, CD4+ and CD8+ clones expanded.

This CDR3 comprises 12 residues. V was pared by 0 bases and J by 9 bases, with 9 bases between. In germline, CDR1 is SGHRS, CDR2 YFSETQ. V and J are TRBV5-1 and TRBJ1-1; weak D call: TRBD1 (6 bases). This specimen was CD4+ or CD8+ T cells sorted from blood, taken in a trial of the OX40 agonist ivuxolimab. This receptor was taken from an adult with an advanced solid tumor such as melanoma, head and neck, liver or kidney cancer. The CDR3 coding sequence is TGCGCCAGCAGCTTGGGACAGGAGAAAGCTTTCTTT. Protein sequence: CASSLGQEKAFF.